Listed here are 23 T cell receptor beta chains from one sample, sequenced in a study of PD-1 blockade in classical Hodgkin lymphoma (dated by TCRdb to 2019 to 2021). The library was made by the immunoSEQ multiplex PCR assay. As stored in TCRdb, this immuneACCESS dataset retains in-frame rearrangements with V and J assigned. A fraction of the clones does not appear; measured against another copy, unresolved V genes explain less than half of the discrepancy, and the remainder lacks a known reason. The table for this sample lists 53,000 or so clones; 65% to 85% of them were counted only once. The ten largest clones take up roughly 15% of the sample. In the paper's terms, the time point label means: cycle 1 day 1 (C1D1), immediately before nivolumab initiation. All trial patients had relapsed after autologous stem cell transplantation, with cohorts A, B and C differing in prior brentuximab vedotin exposure.

This material consisted of peripheral blood mononuclear cells (PBMCs), taken at baseline. The source of these receptors is a human donor with classical Hodgkin lymphoma.

This clone was detected only a few times. Here the CDR3 DNA reads TGTGCCTGGAGTGTGAAAGGTACGCAAGAGACCCAGTACTTC. Protein product: CAWSVKGTQETQYF. The chain combines TRBV30 with TRBJ2-5; D unresolved. Germline lookup yields CDR1 GTSNPN and CDR2 SVGIG (reference sequence). V was pared by 0 bases and J by 2 bases, with 10 bases between. The CDR3 loop spans 14 amino acids.

Comment on this clone: Sequence at one end of the junction differs from germline and may be a read error. J is TRBJ2-1 and V is TRBV7-7; D is tentatively TRBD1 or TRBD2 (6 bases each). The CDR3 is 17 residues long. Looked up from germline, CDR1 is SSHAT and CDR2 is FNYEAQ (reference sequence). In nucleotides, the CDR3 is TGTGCTAGCAGCCCCGCATGGGGGGCCGGAAATTACAATGAGCAGTTCTTC. The encoded protein is CASSPAWGAGNYNEQFF.

The chain links TRBV6-5 to TRBJ1-1, with D uncertain. The V gene lost 5 bases and the J gene lost 4 bases, with 14 bases spanning the gap. Germline-derived CDR1 and CDR2 are MNHEY and SVGAGI. This CDR3 has 14 residues. The CDR3 DNA sequence: TGTGCCAGCAGTCCCATCGGGAGGAGCACTGAAGCTTTCTTT. Translating gives CASSPIGRSTEAFF.

The rearrangement links TRBV25-1 to TRBJ1-4, with 10 bases lining up with TRBD1. The CDR3 is 15 residues long. CDR1 is MGHDK, CDR2 SYGVNS, per germline. Trimming took 3 bases from V and 7 from J; bases not matched to a gene: 5. In DNA, the CDR3 is TGTGCCAGCAGTGATCCTGGACAGGGGGGTGAAAAACTGTTTTTT. Protein: CASSDPGQGGEKLFF.

The chain joins TRBV19 to TRBJ1-5; D not certain. Germline V lookup: CDR1 LNHDA, CDR2 SQIVND (reference sequence). CDR3 size: 15 residues. Deletions cut 10 bases from V and 3 bases from J, with 19 bases between. This chain's CDR3 is CATQKLDGYNQPQHF. The CDR3 DNA is TGTGCCACCCAAAAGCTGGATGGTTACAATCAGCCCCAGCATTTT.

The chain links TRBV11-2 to TRBJ2-3; 7 nucleotides agree with TRBD1. The germline gives CDR1 SGHAT, CDR2 FQNNGV. Trimming took 2 bases from V and 5 from J; bases not matched to a gene: 4. The CDR3 has 14 amino acids. The CDR3: CASSLWDSQDTQYF. The CDR3 coding sequence is TGTGCCAGCAGCTTATGGGACAGCCAAGATACGCAGTATTTT.

The V and J genes are TRBV7-2 and TRBJ2-3; 7 bases align to TRBD2. Trimming cost V 11 bases and J 3 bases; bases outside gene matches: 11. The CDR3 is 14 amino acids. Germline values: CDR1 SGHTA, CDR2 FQGNSA. CDR3 sequence reads: CASARSSGTDTQYF. DNA of the CDR3: TGTGCCTCTGCTCGGAGTAGCGGGACAGATACGCAGTATTTT.

The V call is TRBV18, the J call TRBJ1-3; 10 nucleotides match TRBD1. Germline values: CDR1 KGHSH, CDR2 LQKENI. Trimming removed 3 bases from V and 3 bases from J; junction bases left unmatched: 5. The CDR3 spans 16 residues. CDR3 nucleotide sequence: TGTGCCAGCTCACCTCCCGGGACAGGGGTTGGAAACACCATATATTTT. Translated: CASSPPGTGVGNTIYF.

The rearrangement links TRBV7-9 to TRBJ2-7; D call uncertain. The CDR3 is 13 amino acids. The V gene lost 5 bases and the J gene lost 3 bases, with 11 bases spanning the gap. Looked up from germline, CDR1 is SEHNR and CDR2 is FQNEAQ (reference sequence). The CDR3 region has the DNA TGTGCCAGCAGCCGCAGTACACGCTACGAGCAGTACTTC. Protein sequence: CASSRSTRYEQYF.

There are a few counts of this clone. The rearrangement uses TRBV19 and TRBJ2-2; the match to TRBD2 covers 8 bases. V trimming: 7 bases; J trimming: 2 bases; junction bases outside the gene matches: 3. The length of the CDR3 is 14 residues. Germline V gives CDR1 LNHDA, CDR2 SQIVND (reference sequence). The CDR3 DNA reads as TGTGCCAGTAATAGCGGGACTAACACCGGGGAGCTGTTTTTT. Translating gives CASNSGTNTGELFF.

The CDR3 loop reads CASSVVSSSVRSYNEQFF. The CDR3 DNA is TGTGCCAGCAGCGTAGTTTCGTCTAGCGTGCGCTCCTACAATGAGCAGTTCTTC. The chain uses TRBV9 and TRBJ2-1; D may be TRBD2 (6 bases). The CDR3 is 18 amino acids. V dropped 0 bases and J dropped 0 bases, with 16 bases sitting between them. Germline CDR1 SGDLS, CDR2 YYNGEE. Filled out from reference TRBV9 and TRBJ2-1, the complete variable domain reads DSGVTQTPKHLITATGQRVTLRCSPRSGDLSVYWYQQSLDQGLQFLIQYYNGEERAKGNILERFSAQQFPDLHSELNLSSLELGDSALYFCASSVVSSSVRSYNEQFFGPGTRLTVL.

The rearrangement joins TRBV7-9 to TRBJ2-5, with D hard to call. The CDR3 contains 16 residues. V lost 6 bases and J 2 bases, leaving 19 bases between the germline ends. Germline V gene lookup returns CDR1 SEHNR and CDR2 FQNEAQ (reference sequence). The CDR3 spells CASRPVAKVTQETQYF. The DNA for the CDR3 is TGTGCCAGCAGACCCGTAGCAAAGGTAACACAAGAGACCCAGTACTTC.

V gene TRBV7-9 combines with J gene TRBJ2-6; TRBD1 agrees at 8 bases. The CDR3 has 15 amino acids. J was trimmed by 1 base and V by 6 bases; bases with no gene match: 2. Germline V gene data show CDR1 as SEHNR and CDR2 as FQNEAQ (reference sequence). The CDR3 spells CASSQGASGANVLTF. The CDR3 DNA is TGTGCCAGCAGTCAGGGGGCTTCTGGGGCCAACGTCCTGACTTTC. Drawing the rest from reference TRBV7-9 and TRBJ2-6, the complete variable domain is DTGVSQNPRHKITKRGQNVTFRCDPISEHNRLYWYRQTLGQGPEFLTYFQNEAQLEKSRLLSDRFSAERPKGSFSTLEIQRTEQGDSAMYLCASSQGASGANVLTFGAGSRLTVL.

This chain uses TRBV7-9 with TRBJ1-4; TRBD1 agrees at 7 bases. The V and J ends lost 5 bases and 7 bases, in that order; junction bases with no gene match: 10. The germline CDR1 and CDR2 sequences are SEHNR and FQNEAQ (reference sequence). This CDR3 has 15 amino acids. Here the CDR3 reads CASSPRGWDSEKLFF. The DNA for the CDR3 is TGTGCCAGCAGCCCTAGGGGATGGGACAGTGAAAAACTGTTTTTT.

V usage is TRBV21-1 and J usage is TRBJ2-7; no check of the table's D call, TRBD2, against the DNA was made. TRBV21-1 is reported as a pseudogene. The CDR3 is made up of 14 amino acids. CDR3 loop: CASSNSRKTYEQYF. The CDR3 DNA is TGTGCCAGCAGCAACTCTCGTAAAACCTACGAGCAGTACTTC.

This chain's CDR3 is CASLTTGVGYEQFF. In DNA, the CDR3 is TGTGCCAGCCTAACGACAGGGGTGGGGTATGAGCAGTTCTTC. V and J are TRBV6-1 and TRBJ2-1; 8 bases fit TRBD1. J gave up 8 bases and V 8 bases, and 11 bases lay outside the gene matches. The germline V gene encodes CDR1 MNHNS and CDR2 SASEGT. This CDR3 contains 14 residues.

The rearrangement links TRBV18 to TRBJ1-4, with 7 bases that match TRBD1. V trimming: 3 bases; J trimming: 7 bases; junction bases outside the gene matches: 8. From germline, CDR1 is KGHSH and CDR2 LQKENI. The CDR3 length is 15 residues. The CDR3 bases are TGTGCCAGCTCACCCTCAACAGGGGCAGGTGAAAAACTGTTTTTT. The encoded protein is CASSPSTGAGEKLFF.

J is TRBJ1-5 and V is TRBV27; D possibly corresponds to TRBD1 (6 bases). Trimming stripped 2 bases from V and 5 bases from J, with 7 bases between. This CDR3 has 13 amino acids. Germline V gene sequence: CDR1 MNHEY, CDR2 SMNVEV (reference sequence). The CDR3 protein is CASSLGGHQPQHF. CDR3 bases: TGTGCCAGCAGTTTAGGGGGCCATCAGCCCCAGCATTTT.

This sequence joins TRBV11-2 and TRBJ2-7, with unresolved D. The V and J ends lost 2 bases and 4 bases respectively, with 9 bases between them. The CDR3 has 13 residues. In germline, CDR1 is SGHAT, CDR2 FQNNGV. The CDR3 nucleotides are TGTGCCAGCAGCTTAAATCAGATTTACGAGCAGTACTTC. It codes for CASSLNQIYEQYF.

Remarks on this clone: Other DNA sequences in the same sample also yield this CDR3. The chain combines TRBV5-6 with TRBJ1-1; a weak D match, TRBD1 (6 bases). Germline values: CDR1 SGHDT, CDR2 YYEEEE. This CDR3 has 13 amino acids. Trimming removed 0 bases at V and 5 bases at J, with 8 bases between. For the CDR3, the DNA is TGTGCCAGCAGCTTGGCAGGGGTTACTGAAGCTTTCTTT. It translates to CASSLAGVTEAFF.

The genes are TRBV11-3 and TRBJ2-5, with a tentative D call TRBD1 (5 bases). Germline V gene lookup returns CDR1 SGHNT and CDR2 YENEEA. There are 12 residues in the CDR3. V lost 2 bases, J lost 6 bases, and 7 bases lay in between. Here the CDR3 DNA reads TGTGCCAGCAGCTTACAGGGAAAGACCCAGTACTTC. As protein: CASSLQGKTQYF.

V usage is TRBV10-3 and J usage is TRBJ2-1; tentatively, D is TRBD2 (6 bases). The CDR3 totals 16 residues. Germline CDR1 reads ENHRY; CDR2 reads SYGVKD. V lost 6 bases and J lost 7, with 22 bases in between. For the CDR3, the DNA is TGTGCCATCAGGGAGCGGAGCGGGTCAACGGGGAATGAGCAGTTCTTC. Residues: CAIRERSGSTGNEQFF.

This clone was seen more than once but under ten times. The chain employs TRBV5-6 and TRBJ1-2; D is unresolved. V gave up 0 bases and J gave up 3 bases, with 12 bases separating them. CDR1 SGHDT and CDR2 YYEEEE come from the germline V gene. CDR3 length: 15 residues. The CDR3 protein is CASSLVRTTDYGYTF. Here the CDR3 DNA reads TGTGCCAGCAGCTTGGTAAGGACGACCGACTATGGCTACACCTTC.